The 14 T cell receptor beta chains below all came from one sample that was sequenced in a study of radiation and T cells in renal cell carcinoma. Noted time point: baseline pretreatment blood. Sample treatment: 15 Gy SBRT to primary tumor, nephrectomy 4 weeks later. Libraries were prepared by immunoSEQ multiplex PCR; TCRdb keeps only in-frame clonotypes and omits some of them. The sample lists 150,000 or so clones, 83% occurring once. The source was blood, collected from a patient whose treatment included radiotherapy and nephrectomy. The receptors shown here come from a woman aged 50 to 60 with renal cell carcinoma.

J is TRBJ1-1 and V is TRBV5-1; possibly TRBD1 for D (5 bases). CDR1 is SGHRS, CDR2 YFSETQ, per germline. Trimming cost V 2 bases and J 1 base, with 9 bases left between them. CDR3 length equals 14 residues. CDR3 sequence reads: CASSLAQGNTEAFF. The DNA for the CDR3 is TGCGCCAGCAGCTTAGCTCAGGGGAACACTGAAGCTTTCTTT.

The chain has TRBV15 and TRBJ2-6, with 9 bases identical to TRBD1. CDR1 is LNHNV and CDR2 is YYDKDF in the germline V gene (reference sequence). The CDR3 sequence is 19 residues long. Germline trimming cut 0 bases from V and 1 base from J; bases unmatched to any gene: 7. The CDR3 DNA sequence: TGTGCCACCAGCAGAGATCTGGGACAGGGACTGTCTGGGGCCAACGTCCTGACTTTC. It is translated as CATSRDLGQGLSGANVLTF.

The V call is TRBV6-6, the J call TRBJ1-1, with 9 bases identical to TRBD1. Germline-derived CDR1 and CDR2 are MNHNY and SVGAGI (reference sequence). CDR3 size: 14 residues. The trim removed 5 bases at V and 6 bases at J, leaving 7 bases unmatched. The CDR3 nucleotides are TGTGCCAGCAGTACGACAGGGGGGAGAGCTGAAGCTTTCTTT. It codes for CASSTTGGRAEAFF.

The chain couples TRBV29-1 to TRBJ1-6; D may be TRBD1 (5 bases). The CDR3 totals 12 residues. Germline values: CDR1 SQVTM, CDR2 ANQGSEA. The V and J ends lost 5 bases and 9 bases respectively, with 11 bases between them. CDR3 residues: CSVIRVFSPLHF. The CDR3 region has the DNA TGCAGCGTTATCAGGGTATTTTCACCCCTCCACTTT.

The chain links TRBV6-4 to TRBJ2-1; no reliable D call. V was pared by 4 bases and J by 8 bases, with 15 bases between. Germline loops: CDR1 MRHNA, CDR2 SNTAGT. CDR3 length equals 14 residues. The DNA of the CDR3 is TGTGCCAGCAGTGCCAGGTCCCCGGGCGATGAGCAGTTCTTC. It is translated as CASSARSPGDEQFF.

The chain joins TRBV4-3 to TRBJ2-3; perhaps TRBD1 as D (5 bases). CDR1 is LGHNA, CDR2 YSLEER, per germline. Trimming left V 3 bases short and J 3 bases short, with 10 bases between. The CDR3 loop spans 14 amino acids. CDR3 region: CASSQGLGTDTQYF. The DNA of the CDR3 is TGCGCCAGCAGCCAGGGGCTAGGGACAGATACGCAGTATTTT.

The chain links TRBV4-1 to TRBJ2-3; possible D gene TRBD1, 6 bases. The germline V and J ends were trimmed by 0 bases and 5 bases, with 21 bases remaining between them. CDR3 length equals 18 residues. Germline V CDR1 and CDR2: MGHRA, YSYEKL. The CDR3 region has the DNA TGCGCCAGCAGCCAAGATCAGTTTGCAGGCAGAGGGGGAGATACGCAGTATTTT. Its protein is CASSQDQFAGRGGDTQYF.

The chain uses TRBV9 and TRBJ1-3, with D unresolved. This CDR3 has 16 residues. Germline-derived CDR1 and CDR2 are SGDLS and YYNGEE. Trimming removed 4 bases at V and 0 bases at J, with 14 bases between. The CDR3 reads CASSPQATTSGNTIYF. CDR3 coding DNA: TGTGCCAGCAGCCCCCAAGCCACGACCTCTGGAAACACCATATATTTT.

The J gene is TRBJ2-4, the V gene TRBV2, with D perhaps matching TRBD2 (5 bases). The length of the CDR3 is 17 residues. Germline CDR1 is SNHLY and CDR2 is FYNNEI. Trimming stripped 3 bases from V and 0 bases from J, with 15 bases between. CDR3 nucleotides: TGTGCCAGCAGTGATCGGATAGGGAGTCTAGCCAAAAACATTCAGTACTTC. This encodes CASSDRIGSLAKNIQYF.

The rearrangement uses TRBV30 and TRBJ2-2; D assignment may be TRBD1 or TRBD2 (5 bases each). The CDR3 has 13 amino acids. The ends were cut back, 8 bases at V and 6 bases at J, with 16 bases in the middle. Germline CDR1 GTSNPN, CDR2 SVGIG (reference sequence). The CDR3 protein is CARGLRGPGELFF. CDR3 coding DNA: TGTGCCCGGGGTCTGAGGGGACCCGGGGAGCTGTTTTTT.

As for this clone: The junction and the germline gene differ at one end; a read error may be behind it. The chain uses TRBV5-4 and TRBJ2-1; either TRBD1 or TRBD2 may supply D (5 bases each). The germline V gene has CDR1 SGHNT and CDR2 YYREEE (reference sequence). The CDR3 consists of 17 residues. CDR3 region: CASSQDLRDALYNEQFF. CDR3 nucleotides: TGCGCCAGCAGCCAAGATCTAAGGGACGCTCTCTACAATGAGCAGTTCTTC. Full variable domain (missing parts from reference TRBV5-4 and TRBJ2-1): ETGVTQSPTHLIKTRGQQVTLRCSSQSGHNTVSWYQQALGQGPQFIFQYYREEENGRGNFPPRFSGLQFPNYSSELNVNALELDDSALYLCASSQDLRDALYNEQFFGPGTRLTVL.

For the CDR3, the DNA is TGCGCCAGCAGCTTGGCCGGCACCAGCTCTGGGGCCAACGTCCTGACTTTC. Translation gives CASSLAGTSSGANVLTF. The chain employs TRBV5-1 and TRBJ2-6; D gene unclear. Germline V gene lookup returns CDR1 SGHRS and CDR2 YFSETQ. V was clipped by 0 bases and J by 0 bases, with 10 bases between them. CDR3 size: 17 residues.

J is TRBJ1-6 and V is TRBV5-1; D is unclear. V was trimmed by 3 bases and J by 0 bases, leaving 13 bases between them. CDR3 length: 17 amino acids. Germline CDR1 SGHRS, CDR2 YFSETQ. The CDR3 DNA reads as TGCGCCAGCAGCTCGGGCGGGCGTAGCTCCTATAATTCACCCCTCCACTTT. This gives the protein CASSSGGRSSYNSPLHF.

The V gene is TRBV6-1, the J gene TRBJ1-2; 11 bases agree with TRBD1. Trimming took 3 bases from V and 14 from J; bases not matched to a gene: 11. Germline values: CDR1 MNHNS, CDR2 SASEGT. The CDR3 length is 14 residues. CDR3 in amino acids: CASSDLGQGARGTF. The DNA for the CDR3 is TGTGCCAGCAGTGACCTAGGACAGGGGGCGAGAGGAACCTTC.